The source of this T cell receptor beta chain is a study of T-cell reconstitution after alpha-beta-depleted transplantation in children (dated by TCRdb to the mid-2010s). With regard to the full study: Using TCR repertoire profiling, the study followed T-cell immune reconstitution in a quantitative way in children after TCRalphabeta/CD19-depleted allogeneic hematopoietic cell transplantation.

Ten or more counts support this clonotype. Its antigen remains unidentified. One base away there is no much larger clone; base qualities are not given. Library prep was done by PCR. TCRdb shows the sequencer as Illumina HiSeq 2500. Molecular barcoding was employed in the preparation of TCR libraries, with unique molecular identifiers being used to normalize TCRbeta repertoire quantification. TCRdb trimmed public reads at Q25 via fastp, called clones via MiXCR and kept in-frame beta chains. Rows with one shared CDR3 protein collapse into an entry with the most common genes and DNA. This sample holds around 250,000 distinct CDR3 sequences; roughly 7.7% were observed only once. The ten largest clones take up less than 8% of the sample. Germline trimming amounts to 6 bases on V and 1 base on J, with 4 as the count of junction bases outside the gene matches. CDR3 length: 15 amino acids, cysteine to phenylalanine. The retained sequence is limited to the CDR3, 45 bases, with the frame set at the first base. CDR1 and CDR2 are drawn from the germline V gene: SGHAT, FQNNGV.

The treatment or condition label on this specimen signifies: allogeneic hematopoietic cell transplantation with graft depleted of TCRalphabeta T cells and CD19 B cells. The children who served as transplant recipients had been given grafts of TCRalphabeta/CD19-depleted allogeneic hematopoietic cells. What the work shows at the level of the full study, not this receptor alone: The apparently early recovery of alphabetaT-cell counts about two months after transplant reportedly depended on only several hundred rapidly expanded clones that came from non-depleted graft cells. In some patients, high TCRbeta diversity at day 60 was attributed to recipient T cells and intrathymic progenitors that had survived conditioning. Over subsequent months, a decline in hyperexpanded clone frequencies was noted, and after one year, T-cell counts and TCRbeta diversity were mostly ascribed to newly produced T cells.

This material consisted of PBMCs, mostly from graft donor cells, taken 180 days after TCRalphabeta/CD19-depleted stem cell transplant. The clonotype originates from a male patient between 5 and 17 years old who had a stem cell transplant for acute lymphoblastic leukemia, so the T cells may come from the graft donor. The chain links TRBV11-2 with TRBJ2-2, with 8 bases aligning to TRBD1. In nucleotide form, the sequence is TGTGCCAGCAGGTCCGGGACAGGGAACACCGGGGAGCTGTTTTTT. This is translated as CASRSGTGNTGELFF.